Listed below are T cell receptor beta chains from one sample, sequenced in a study of cytomegalovirus exposure and HLA in healthy donors. TCRdb's copy holds only in-frame clones and misses some; the assay was immunoSEQ multiplex PCR. This table holds roughly 140,000 clones, over 75% found once. Sequences were obtained from PBMCs. These receptors originate from a female donor in good health and CMV-seronegative. The CDR3 runs from the conserved cysteine through the conserved F or W. The D gene is left open where the match is weak. Size is stated for part of the rows, as once, few or many counts, or as a class when the clone is expanded.

TRBD2	NA	TRBJ2-1	TRBV10-2	CASDAGTSGNEQFF	TGCGCCAGCGATGCTGGGACTAGCGGCAATGAGCAGTTCTTC
NA	NA	TRBJ2-7	TRBV28	CASLGTYTYEQYF	TGTGCCAGCTTAGGGACTTATACTTACGAGCAGTACTTC
TRBD1	NA	TRBJ1-5	TRBV14	CASSLRDRSYRNQPQHF	TGTGCCAGCAGCCTCCGGGACAGGTCTTATCGCAATCAGCCCCAGCATTTT
TRBD2	NA	TRBJ2-1	TRBV2	CASSEQGLAGGEQFF	TGTGCCAGCAGTGAACAGGGACTAGCGGGAGGCGAGCAGTTCTTC
TRBD1	NA	TRBJ1-5	TRBV6-1	CASSETRGNQPQHF	TGTGCCAGCAGTGAGACCAGGGGGAATCAGCCCCAGCATTTT
NA	NA	TRBJ2-7	TRBV6-1	CASTSSSVTYEQYF	TGTGCCAGCACTTCGTCTAGCGTTACCTACGAGCAGTACTTC
NA	NA	TRBJ1-2	TRBV4-1	CASSQAPTSPGAGDTF	TGCGCCAGCAGCCAAGCTCCAACCTCCCCCGGGGCAGGGGACACCTTC
TRBD1	NA	TRBJ1-4	TRBV7-9	CASSLNRGLEKLFF	TGTGCCAGCAGCTTAAATAGGGGGCTTGAAAAACTGTTTTTT
NA	NA	TRBJ2-2	TRBV4-2	CASSQERNGELFF	TGTGCCAGCAGCCAAGAGAGGAACGGGGAGCTGTTTTTT
TRBD1	NA	TRBJ1-1	TRBV29-1	CSVVTGTNTEAFF	TGCAGCGTGGTGACAGGGACGAACACTGAAGCTTTCTTT
NA	few	TRBJ1-5	TRBV6-1	CASSEGAGVWPQHF	TGTGCCAGCAGTGAAGGGGCGGGGGTTTGGCCCCAGCATTTT
NA	NA	TRBJ2-6	TRBV9	CASSQDIAGANVLTF	TGTGCCAGCAGCCAGGACATCGCTGGGGCCAACGTCCTGACTTTC
NA	NA	TRBJ1-3	TRBV4-1	CASSPSTGISGNTIYF	TGCGCCAGCTCCCCTTCGACAGGAATCTCTGGAAACACCATATATTTT
NA	NA	TRBJ1-1	TRBV10-3	CAISDRQGGTEAFF	TGTGCCATCAGTGACCGGCAGGGTGGAACTGAAGCTTTCTTT
NA	once	TRBJ2-7	TRBV6-5	CASSYEGAGEQYF	TGTGCCAGCAGTTACGAGGGGGCGGGGGAGCAGTACTTC
TRBD1	few	TRBJ2-7	TRBV2	CASSRGPHSSYEQYF	TGTGCCAGCAGCAGGGGGCCTCATAGCTCCTACGAGCAGTACTTC
TRBD2	NA	TRBJ2-7	TRBV5-1	CASSLKGLAGGNSYEQYF	TGCGCCAGCAGCTTAAAGGGACTAGCGGGAGGCAACTCCTACGAGCAGTACTTC
TRBD2	NA	TRBJ2-1	TRBV7-3	CASSHYSGIGYNEQFF	TGTGCCAGCAGCCATTATAGCGGGATAGGCTACAATGAGCAGTTCTTC
TRBD1	NA	TRBJ1-5	TRBV6-5	CASSLGQGSQPQHF	TGTGCCAGCAGTCTGGGACAGGGCAGTCAGCCCCAGCATTTT
TRBD1	NA	TRBJ1-5	TRBV5-3	CARSTPGQGVIGLGPQHF	TGTGCCAGAAGCACTCCGGGACAGGGGGTTATAGGCCTAGGGCCCCAGCATTTT
NA	NA	TRBJ1-2	TRBV29-1	CSVASSDGYTF	TGCAGCGTTGCATCTTCGGATGGCTACACCTTC
NA	NA	TRBJ1-1	TRBV28	CASIKPRGLAEAFF	TGTGCCAGCATCAAACCCCGGGGTCTGGCTGAAGCTTTCTTT
NA	NA	TRBJ2-3	TRBV6-1	CASTSGTDTQYF	TGTGCCAGCACGAGTGGCACAGATACGCAGTATTTT
TRBD2	NA	TRBJ2-1	TRBV15	CATSRGKISGRGYNEQFF	TGTGCCACCAGCAGAGGTAAAATCAGCGGGAGGGGATACAATGAGCAGTTCTTC
TRBD1	NA	TRBJ2-1	TRBV19	CASSATGNSYNEQFF	TGTGCCAGTAGTGCGACAGGGAATTCCTACAATGAGCAGTTCTTC
NA	NA	TRBJ1-3	TRBV28	CASSLWLSGGNTIYF	TGTGCCAGCAGTTTATGGCTTTCGGGAGGAAACACCATATATTTT
TRBD2	NA	TRBJ2-3	TRBV5-4	CASSLGLAVDTQYF	TGTGCCAGCAGCTTGGGACTAGCCGTAGATACGCAGTATTTT
TRBD2	NA	TRBJ2-3	TRBV7-7	CASSLGSGSGDTQYF	TGTGCTAGCAGCTTAGGAAGCGGGAGTGGAGATACGCAGTATTTT
NA	few	TRBJ1-1	TRBV30	CAWSVRRDTEAFF	TGTGCCTGGAGTGTGAGGCGGGACACTGAAGCTTTCTTT
NA	NA	TRBJ2-5	TRBV11-2	CASSSGDGAQYF	TGTGCCAGCAGCTCAGGGGATGGGGCCCAGTACTTC